This T cell receptor (beta chain) is from a study of T cells in Graves' hyperthyroidism and ophthalmopathy. There were TCR beta CDR3 regions amplified from RNA transcripts. With the HTBI primer set, the TCR CDR3 went through a first round of RT-PCR. TCRdb re-derived calls from the multiplex PCR reads in MiXCR, one entry per CDR3 protein. The sample shows under 400,000 distinct CDR3 sequences, approximately 18% of them seen only once. This clonotype occurred many times. Sequencing was done on a sample of blood. The TCR was taken from a woman in her 50s with Graves' hyperthyroidism.

The CDR3 coding sequence is TGTGCCTGTCAGCGGTTTCAAGAGACCCAGTACTTC. This codes for CACQRFQETQYF. The rearrangement joins TRBV30 to TRBJ2-5, with D perhaps matching TRBD2 (5 bases). Trimming left V 6 bases short and J 2 bases short, with 10 bases between. CDR3 length: 12 amino acids. From germline, CDR1 is GTSNPN and CDR2 SVGIG (reference sequence).